One T cell receptor beta chain is described in this entry. What it recognizes is unknown. V was trimmed by 3 bases and J by 13 bases, leaving 21 bases between them. The CDR3 length is 15 residues. Germline-derived CDR1 and CDR2 are KGHDR and SFDVKD. Scientists ran DNA taken from cultured CD4+ T cells through the Oncomine TCR Beta short-read assay for sequencing. Investigators obtained genomic DNA by extraction from cultured CD4+ T cells. In TCRdb, the PCR reads were re-called with MiXCR into one record per CDR3 protein. The table shows about 23,000 distinct CDR3 sequences, with roughly three fifths occurring only once. The sample is drawn from a study of vaccination and CD4 T cells after COVID-19. Treatment denoted: roughly 10-day PBMC culture with coronavirus spike peptide pools or control peptides (ViraFEST assay).

Material: CD4+ T cells from blood, cultured in vitro. This sequence joins TRBV24-1 and TRBJ2-1; D gene unclear. The TCR sequence derives from a human donor who had recovered from COVID-19. This chain's CDR3 is CATSDPRLTAFGQFF. Here the CDR3 DNA reads TGTGCCACCAGTGATCCCCGCTTGACCGCCTTTGGCCAGTTCTTC.